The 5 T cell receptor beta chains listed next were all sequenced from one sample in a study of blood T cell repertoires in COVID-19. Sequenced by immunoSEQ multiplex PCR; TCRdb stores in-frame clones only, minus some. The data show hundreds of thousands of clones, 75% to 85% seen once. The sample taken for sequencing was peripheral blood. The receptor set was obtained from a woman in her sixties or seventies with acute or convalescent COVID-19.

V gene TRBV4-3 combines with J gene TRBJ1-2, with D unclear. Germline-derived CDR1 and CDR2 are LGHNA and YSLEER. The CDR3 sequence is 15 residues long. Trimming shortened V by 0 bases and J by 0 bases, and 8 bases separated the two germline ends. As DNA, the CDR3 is TGCGCCAGCAGCCAAGATCGGGAGACTAACTATGGCTACACCTTC. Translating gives CASSQDRETNYGYTF.

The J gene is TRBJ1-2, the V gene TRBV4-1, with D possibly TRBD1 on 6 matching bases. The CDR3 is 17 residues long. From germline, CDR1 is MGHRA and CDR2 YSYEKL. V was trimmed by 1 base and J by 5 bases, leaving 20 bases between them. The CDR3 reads CASSQGPGQLPSYGYTF. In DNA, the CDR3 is TGCGCCAGCAGCCAAGGGCCCGGACAGCTACCTTCATATGGCTACACCTTC.

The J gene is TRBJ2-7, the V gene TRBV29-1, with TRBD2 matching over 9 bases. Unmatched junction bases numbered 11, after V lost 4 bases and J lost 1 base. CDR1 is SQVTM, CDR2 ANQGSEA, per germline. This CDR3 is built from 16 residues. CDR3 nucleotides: TGCAGCGTTGTGGCGGGGGGGTCACGAAATTCCTACGAGCAGTACTTC. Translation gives CSVVAGGSRNSYEQYF.

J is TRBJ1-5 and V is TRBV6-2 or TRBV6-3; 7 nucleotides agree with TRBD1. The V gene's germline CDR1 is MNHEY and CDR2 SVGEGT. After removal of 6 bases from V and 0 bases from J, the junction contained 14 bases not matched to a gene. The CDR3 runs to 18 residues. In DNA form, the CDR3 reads TGTGCCAGCAGCCCTCAGGGGACAGTTCTATATAGCAATCAGCCCCAGCATTTT. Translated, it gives CASSPQGTVLYSNQPQHF.

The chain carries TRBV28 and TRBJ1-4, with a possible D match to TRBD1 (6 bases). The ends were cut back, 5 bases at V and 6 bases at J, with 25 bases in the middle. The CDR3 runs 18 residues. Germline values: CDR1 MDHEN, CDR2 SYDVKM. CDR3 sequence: CASSDTGTLGWAYEKLFF. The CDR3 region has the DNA TGTGCCAGCAGTGATACAGGGACCTTGGGATGGGCCTATGAAAAACTGTTTTTT.